This paragraph covers one T cell receptor beta chain sequence. As yet, its antigen is unknown. This specimen belongs to a study of graft-versus-host responses after intestinal transplantation. Study-level background: All recipients were transplanted with multivisceral, liver-intestinal, or isolated intestinal grafts. Every recipient underwent anti-thymocyte globulin induction, then tacrolimus and steroids for around three years. General study results and limits: In patients with graft-donor T cell macrochimerism, allograft graft-versus-host to host-versus-graft clonal ratios were high. GvH clones surfaced in recipient marrow, some emerging earlier in ileum or blood.

The protocol was immunoSEQ multiplex PCR, while the TCRdb copy is restricted to in-frame clones and leaves out a portion. This repertoire shows around 110,000 clones, 90% found once; its top ten account for approximately 0.18%. The source material was unstimulated CD4+ T cells sorted from spleen or lymph node cells, sampled before intestinal transplant. The clonotype originates from a human donor who received an intestinal transplant.

The CDR3 DNA is TGTGCCAGCAGTGTATTACAGGGGGAAAGCGGCTACACCTTC. Protein product: CASSVLQGESGYTF. J is TRBJ1-2 and V is TRBV6-1, with 8 bases aligning to TRBD1. The germline V gene encodes CDR1 MNHNS and CDR2 SASEGT. The junction had 9 bases not matched to a gene; V was cut back by 4 bases and J by 8 bases. CDR3 length: 14 amino acids.